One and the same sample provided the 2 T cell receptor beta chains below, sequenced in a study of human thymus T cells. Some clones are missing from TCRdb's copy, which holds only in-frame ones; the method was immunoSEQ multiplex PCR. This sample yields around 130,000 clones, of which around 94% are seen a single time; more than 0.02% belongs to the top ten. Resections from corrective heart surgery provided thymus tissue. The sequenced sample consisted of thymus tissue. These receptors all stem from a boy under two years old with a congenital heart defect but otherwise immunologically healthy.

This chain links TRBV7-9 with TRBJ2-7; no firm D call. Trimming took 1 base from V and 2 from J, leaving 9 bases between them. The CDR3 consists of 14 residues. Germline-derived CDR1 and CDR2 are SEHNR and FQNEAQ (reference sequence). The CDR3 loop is CASSLGVAPYEQYF. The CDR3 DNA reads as TGTGCCAGCAGCTTAGGTGTAGCACCCTACGAGCAGTACTTC.

The CDR3 DNA reads TGCGCCAGCAGCCAAGAAACAGGGACATATGGCTACACCTTC. Translating it yields CASSQETGTYGYTF. This sequence joins TRBV4-1 and TRBJ1-2; D is perhaps TRBD1 (6 bases). With 0 bases removed from V and 5 bases from J, the gap between germline ends came to 10 bases. The CDR3 length is 14 residues. In germline, CDR1 is MGHRA, CDR2 YSYEKL.